The source of this T cell receptor beta chain is a study of Ad26.COV2.S vaccination and SARS-CoV-2 variants. Background on the study: Into the muscle, Ad26.COV2.S was dosed once or twice, 56 days apart. Findings of the study overall: Higher spike-specific TCR breadth was found in vaccine recipients than in placebo recipients. There was reportedly substantial breadth in spike-specific CD8+ and CD4+ T cell responses after vaccination.

Note on this clone: Antigen unknown.

This CDR3 has 13 residues. Germline V gives CDR1 SGHKS, CDR2 YYEKEE (reference sequence). V lost 10 bases and J lost 0; bases outside the gene matches: 4. Specified treatment: approximately 18 received Ad26.COV2.S at low or high dose, single or two shots; about five received placebo; per-sample allocation not given. Sampling was done on day 63 after the first vaccine or placebo injection. Assay: immunoSEQ multiplex PCR; the TCRdb copy retains only in-frame clones and omits some. The sample includes about 410,000 clones, roughly 90% of them seen just once. This chain uses TRBV5-5 with TRBJ2-4; 7 bases match TRBD2. The material sequenced was peripheral blood, taken in a trial of Ad26.COV2.S vaccine versus placebo. The sequence was collected from a person between 18 and 59 years old who received the Ad26.COV2.S COVID-19 vaccine or a placebo. CDR3 loop: CASRELAKNIQYF. As DNA, the CDR3 is TGTGCCTCGCGGGAGCTAGCCAAAAACATTCAGTACTTC.